In its sample, the clone carrying this T cell receptor (beta chain) was seen many times. Its antigen is as yet unknown. Amplification yielded TCR beta CDR3 regions, with RNA transcripts as the source. RT-PCR in the first round (using the HTBI primer set) targeted the TCR CDR3. MiXCR, applied by TCRdb to the multiplex PCR reads, yields one record per CDR3 protein. This sample carries roughly 400,000 distinct CDR3 sequences, around 15% of them seen once, and the ten largest clones take around 27%. Trimming took off 5 bases at V and 4 bases at J, with 9 bases between the two ends. Per germline, CDR1 MDHEN and CDR2 SYDVKM. CDR3 length equals 13 residues. This sample was taken from a study of T cells in Graves' hyperthyroidism and ophthalmopathy. The study, taken as a whole, reports: Also found in blood were most expanded thyroid clonotypes above 0.001. Before onset, ophthalmopathy was predicted by the model a median approximately 6.6 months earlier.

The sequenced sample was blood. This chain connects TRBV28 to TRBJ1-3; D gene uncertain. This sequence was found in a man aged 45-65 years with Graves' ophthalmopathy. The DNA of the CDR3 is TGTGCCAGCAGTCCCCTGGCCGGAAACACCATATATTTT. Protein product: CASSPLAGNTIYF.